This T cell receptor (beta chain) emerged from a study of shared clonotypes between healthy human individuals. Study-wide points: A generally larger estimated richness was seen in naive subsets than in memory subsets. Depth was large, yet rarefaction showed that sorted-subset sequencing was incomplete.

Each replicate PCR on the sorted subsets used about 220 ng DNA (about 30,000 T cell genomes). TCRdb's copy holds only in-frame clones and misses some; the assay was immunoSEQ multiplex PCR. The data contain hundreds of thousands of clones, approximately 96% of them singletons. With V trimmed by 1 base and J by 4 bases, 7 bases remained unmatched. The CDR3 consists of 15 residues. Germline V gene data show CDR1 as SGHAT and CDR2 as FQNNGV. A remark on this clone: Its antigen is as yet unknown.

As defined, naive CD8 cells were CD45RO-negative and positively selected for CCR7, with terminally differentiated effector memory CD45RA+ cells excluded. The chain has TRBV11-2 and TRBJ2-7; 7 nucleotides agree with TRBD2. This receptor was identified in a young woman in good health. The sequencing input was naive CD8+ T cells sorted from blood. The CDR3 DNA sequence: TGTGCCAGCAGCTTAGGACTAGCTTCAACATACGAGCAGTACTTC. Its translation is CASSLGLASTYEQYF.